The T cell receptor beta chain described here comes from a study of naive and memory T cell subsets listed by TCRdb under 2017. Broadly, across the study: According to the figure summarizing the samples, there were around ten blood donors, 7 tuberculin skin test biopsies and 3 saline control biopsies. Skin biopsies were taken from tuberculin skin test sites or from saline-injected control sites and were processed for RNA extraction as described before. PCR2 was typically a SYBR Green qPCR stopped at a set threshold; low-input samples could instead use end-point PCR (around 6 cycles).

The treatment or condition label, read with the paper, signifies: skin biopsy from PPD injection site in Mantoux-positive individual. A robust, sensitive protocol for the amplification, sequencing and analysis of TCRs was described in the study, in which 3' ligation of a UMI-containing oligonucleotide to TCR cDNA was used. In individuals with a positive Mantoux test, tuberculin skin test biopsies were taken from sites that had been injected with PPD. Total RNA was used without cell sorting and was treated with RQ1 DNase before reverse transcription, with a target input of 1 to 1000 ng. To check how robust the pipeline was in samples where T cells make up a minority population, libraries were built from skin biopsies and whole blood. To prepare the library, UMI-ligation and nested PCR was applied. The ligated cDNA was amplified in four rounds of PCR with nested alpha and beta constant region primers together with the SP2 primer. For the blood and skin samples, reverse transcription of TCR RNA was done with SuperScript IV along with alpha and beta constant region primers. An oligonucleotide carrying the Illumina SP2 primer and a UMI was ligated to the 3' end of the cDNA by means of T4 RNA ligase 1. The 12-nucleotide UMI consisted of two random hexamers with an eight-base spacer between the hexamers to prevent hairpin formation. From the second PCR onward, TCR alpha and beta chain libraries were processed separately, and dual indexing was applied for multiplexing. After pooling, the indexed libraries were analyzed by capillary electrophoresis and sequenced on either an Illumina MiSeq or NextSeq. Libraries were spiked with PhiX DNA at about 4.5-7.5% so that base diversity was increased and cluster recognition was improved. The paper's processing steps were these. Demultiplexor extracted UMIs from read 2, combined them with read 1 TCR sequence, and split reads by sample indices. Decombinator identified V and J genes and V-J junctions and gave each TCR a five-part identifier that included V and J deletions. Collapsinator used UMIs to correct sequencing errors and PCR amplification heterogeneity, producing a UMI-based abundance for each TCR. CDR3Translator turned identifiers into nucleotide sequence, translated the nucleotide sequence into amino acids, and pulled out CDR3 regions based on terminal motifs. After normalization to the amount of input RNA, the error-corrected alpha and beta TCR counts from blood and from skin were compared. TCRdb itself trimmed the public reads at Q25 with fastp, ran MiXCR and retained productive beta chains. Every distinct CDR3 protein forms one entry, paired with its most common genes and DNA. The V and J calls were determined by TCRdb, not by the authors. In all, the sample holds roughly 14,000 distinct CDR3 sequences, and 4% to 6.5% of those were seen once. Approximately 8% of the sample comes from the top ten.

This clonotype registers as medium-sized (0.01 to 0.1%) within its sample. Its antigen is currently not known. Base qualities are not recorded, but no much larger clone differs from it by a single base. Summary of the overall study and its limitations: TCR sequences were reportedly recovered from both types of skin biopsy, with far more TCRs being found at tuberculin skin test sites. The larger number of TCRs at tuberculin skin test sites was interpreted as T cell infiltration of a delayed type IV hypersensitivity reaction. The paper did not give details on skin biopsy collection and RNA processing but referred to earlier studies for those details. The RNA-based method was acknowledged to be potentially sensitive to changes in TCR transcripts with T cell activation and differentiation.

Trimming at the junction amounts to 3 bases on V and 5 bases on J, and the germline ends lie 10 bases apart. The CDR3 starts with the cysteine, ends with the phenylalanine, and has 13 residues. Just CDR3 DNA is preserved here, 39 bases in frame from base 1. CDR1 is given as SEHNR and CDR2 as FQNEAQ, both from the germline V gene (reference sequence). This TCR came from an adult in good health. Sequences were derived from skin, sampled from a tuberculin skin test site. The sequence joins TRBV7-9 to TRBJ1-1; the D gene identity is not certain. In nucleotides, the sequence is TGTGCCAGCAGCTTTACCGGACGGACTGAAGCTTTCTTT. This yields the protein CASSFTGRTEAFF.